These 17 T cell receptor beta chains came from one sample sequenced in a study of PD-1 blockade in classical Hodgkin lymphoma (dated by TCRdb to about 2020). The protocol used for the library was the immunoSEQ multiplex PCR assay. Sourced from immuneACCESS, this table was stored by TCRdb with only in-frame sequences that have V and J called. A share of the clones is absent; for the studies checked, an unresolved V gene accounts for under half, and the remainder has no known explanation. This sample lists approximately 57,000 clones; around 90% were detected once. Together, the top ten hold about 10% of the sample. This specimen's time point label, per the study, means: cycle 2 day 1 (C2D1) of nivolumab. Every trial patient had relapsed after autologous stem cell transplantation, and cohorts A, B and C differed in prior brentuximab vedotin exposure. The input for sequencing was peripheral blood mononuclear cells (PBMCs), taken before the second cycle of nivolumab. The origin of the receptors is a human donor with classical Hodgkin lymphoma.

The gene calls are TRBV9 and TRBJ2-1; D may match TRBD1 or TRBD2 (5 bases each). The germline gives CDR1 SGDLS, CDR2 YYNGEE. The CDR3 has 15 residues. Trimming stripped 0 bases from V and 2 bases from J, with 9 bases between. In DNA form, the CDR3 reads TGTGCCAGCAGCGTAGGGGGGAGAGCCTACAATGAGCAGTTCTTC. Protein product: CASSVGGRAYNEQFF.

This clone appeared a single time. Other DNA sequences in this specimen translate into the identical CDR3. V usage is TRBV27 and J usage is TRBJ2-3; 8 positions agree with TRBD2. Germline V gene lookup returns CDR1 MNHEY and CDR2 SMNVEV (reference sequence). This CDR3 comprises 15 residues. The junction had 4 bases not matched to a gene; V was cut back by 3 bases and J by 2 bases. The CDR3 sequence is CASSFFSGATDTQYF. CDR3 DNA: TGTGCCAGCAGTTTTTTTAGCGGGGCCACAGATACGCAGTATTTT.

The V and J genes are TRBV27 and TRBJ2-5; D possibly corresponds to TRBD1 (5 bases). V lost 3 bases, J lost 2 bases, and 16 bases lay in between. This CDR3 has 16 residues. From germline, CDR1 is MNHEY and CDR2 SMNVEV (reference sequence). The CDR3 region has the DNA TGTGCCAGCAGTTTTGCCCCGACAGACCTACAAGAGACCCAGTACTTC. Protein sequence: CASSFAPTDLQETQYF.

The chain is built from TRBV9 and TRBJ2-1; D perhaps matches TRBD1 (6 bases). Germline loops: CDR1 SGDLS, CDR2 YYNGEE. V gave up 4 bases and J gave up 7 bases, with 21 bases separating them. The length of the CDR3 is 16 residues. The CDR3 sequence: CASSIGEQGFGNEQFF. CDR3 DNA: TGTGCCAGCAGCATAGGAGAACAGGGATTCGGGAATGAGCAGTTCTTC.

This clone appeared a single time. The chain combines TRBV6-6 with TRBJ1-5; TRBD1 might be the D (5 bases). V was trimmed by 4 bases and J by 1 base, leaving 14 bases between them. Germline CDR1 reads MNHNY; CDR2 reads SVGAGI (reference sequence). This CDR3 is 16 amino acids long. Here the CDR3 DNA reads TGTGCCAGCAGTTTACAGGCAGGAGAGAGCAATCAGCCCCAGCATTTT. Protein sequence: CASSLQAGESNQPQHF.

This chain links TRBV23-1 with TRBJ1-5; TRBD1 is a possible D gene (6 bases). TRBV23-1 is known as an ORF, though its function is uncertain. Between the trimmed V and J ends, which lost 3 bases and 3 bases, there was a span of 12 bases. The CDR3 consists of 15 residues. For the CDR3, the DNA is TGCGCCAGCAGTCACCCGACAGGAGACAATCAGCCCCAGCATTTT. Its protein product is CASSHPTGDNQPQHF.

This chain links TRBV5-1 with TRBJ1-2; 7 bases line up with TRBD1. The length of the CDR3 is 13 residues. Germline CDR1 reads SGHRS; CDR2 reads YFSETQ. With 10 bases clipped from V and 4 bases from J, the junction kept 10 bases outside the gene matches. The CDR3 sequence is CAGRQGAGYGYTF. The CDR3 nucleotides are TGCGCCGGACGACAGGGAGCGGGCTATGGCTACACCTTC.

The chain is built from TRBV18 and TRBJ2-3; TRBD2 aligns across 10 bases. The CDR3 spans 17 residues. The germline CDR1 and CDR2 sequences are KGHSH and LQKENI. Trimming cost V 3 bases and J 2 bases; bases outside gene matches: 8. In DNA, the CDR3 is TGTGCCAGCTCACCGAGGCTAGCGGGAGTCATCACAGATACGCAGTATTTT. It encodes CASSPRLAGVITDTQYF.

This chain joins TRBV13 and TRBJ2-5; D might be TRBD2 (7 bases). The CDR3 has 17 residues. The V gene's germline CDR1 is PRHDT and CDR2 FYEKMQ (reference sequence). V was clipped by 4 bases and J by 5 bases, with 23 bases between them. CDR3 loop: CASSWTREGVSRETQYF. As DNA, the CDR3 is TGTGCCAGCAGCTGGACCAGGGAGGGGGTTAGTAGGGAGACCCAGTACTTC.

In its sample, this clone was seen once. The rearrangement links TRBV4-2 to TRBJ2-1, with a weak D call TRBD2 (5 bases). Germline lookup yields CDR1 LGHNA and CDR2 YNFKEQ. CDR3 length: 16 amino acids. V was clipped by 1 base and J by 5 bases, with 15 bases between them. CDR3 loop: CASSQGGLGRDNEQFF. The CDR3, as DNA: TGTGCCAGCAGCCAAGGAGGGTTAGGGCGCGACAATGAGCAGTTCTTC.

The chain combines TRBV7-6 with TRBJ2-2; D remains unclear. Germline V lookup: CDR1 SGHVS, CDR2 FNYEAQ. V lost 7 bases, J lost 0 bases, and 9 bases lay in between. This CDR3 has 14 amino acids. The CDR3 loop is CASIGYANTGELFF. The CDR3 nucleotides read TGTGCCAGCATCGGATACGCGAACACCGGGGAGCTGTTTTTT.

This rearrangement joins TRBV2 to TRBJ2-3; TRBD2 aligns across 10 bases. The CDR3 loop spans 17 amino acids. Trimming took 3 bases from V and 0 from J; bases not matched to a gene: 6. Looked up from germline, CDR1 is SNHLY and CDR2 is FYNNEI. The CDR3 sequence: CASSDNSGRASTDTQYF. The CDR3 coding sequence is TGTGCCAGCAGTGACAACAGCGGGAGGGCTAGCACAGATACGCAGTATTTT. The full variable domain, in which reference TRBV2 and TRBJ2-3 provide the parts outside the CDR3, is EPEVTQTPSHQVTQMGQEVILRCVPISNHLYFYWYRQILGQKVEFLVSFYNNEISEKSEIFDDQFSVERPDGSNFTLKIRSTKLEDSAMYFCASSDNSGRASTDTQYFGPGTRLTVL.

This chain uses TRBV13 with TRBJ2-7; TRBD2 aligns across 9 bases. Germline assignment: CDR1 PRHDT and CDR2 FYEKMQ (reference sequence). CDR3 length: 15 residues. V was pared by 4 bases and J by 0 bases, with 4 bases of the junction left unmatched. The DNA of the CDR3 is TGTGCCAGCAGCTCGGGACTAGCCCCCTCCTACGAGCAGTACTTC. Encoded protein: CASSSGLAPSYEQYF. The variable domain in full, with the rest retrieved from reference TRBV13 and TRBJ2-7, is AAGVIQSPRHLIKEKRETATLKCYPIPRHDTVYWYQQGPGQDPQFLISFYEKMQSDKGSIPDRFSAQQFSDYHSELNMSSLELGDSALYFCASSSGLAPSYEQYFGPGTRLTVT.

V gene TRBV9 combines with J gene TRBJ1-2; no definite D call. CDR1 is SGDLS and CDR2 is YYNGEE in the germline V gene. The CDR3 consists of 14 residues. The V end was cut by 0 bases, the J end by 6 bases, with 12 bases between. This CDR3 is CASSVAREDNGYTF. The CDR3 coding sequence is TGTGCCAGCAGCGTAGCTCGGGAAGACAATGGCTACACCTTC. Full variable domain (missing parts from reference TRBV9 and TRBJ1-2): DSGVTQTPKHLITATGQRVTLRCSPRSGDLSVYWYQQSLDQGLQFLIQYYNGEERAKGNILERFSAQQFPDLHSELNLSSLELGDSALYFCASSVAREDNGYTFGSGTRLTVV.

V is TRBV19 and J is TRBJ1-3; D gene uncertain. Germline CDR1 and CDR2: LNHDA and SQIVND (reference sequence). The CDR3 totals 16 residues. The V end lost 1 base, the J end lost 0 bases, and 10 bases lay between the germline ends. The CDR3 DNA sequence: TGTGCCAGTAGTATAGTTGTCGCGACCTCTGGAAACACCATATATTTT. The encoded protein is CASSIVVATSGNTIYF.

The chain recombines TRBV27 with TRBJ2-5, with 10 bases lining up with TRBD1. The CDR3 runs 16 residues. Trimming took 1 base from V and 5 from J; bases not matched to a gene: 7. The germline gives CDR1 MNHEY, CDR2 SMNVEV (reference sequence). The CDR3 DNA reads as TGTGCCAGCAGTTTATGGACAGGGGGTAAGGCGGAGACCCAGTACTTC. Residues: CASSLWTGGKAETQYF.

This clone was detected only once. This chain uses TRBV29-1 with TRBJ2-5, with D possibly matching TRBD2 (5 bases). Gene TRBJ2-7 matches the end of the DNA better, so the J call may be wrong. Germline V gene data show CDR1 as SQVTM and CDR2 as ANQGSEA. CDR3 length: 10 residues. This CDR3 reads CSVGEYEQYF. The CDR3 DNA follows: TGCAGCGTTGGGGAGTACGAGCAGTACTTC.